The T cell receptor (beta chain) described here comes from a study of cytomegalovirus exposure and HLA in healthy donors. Data came from immunoSEQ multiplex PCR; TCRdb stores just in-frame clones and leaves some out. The sample yields about 74,000 clones, 94% seen once. The sample holds one count of this clone. Germline CDR1 is LGHNA and CDR2 is YNFKEQ. The trim removed 0 bases at V and 8 bases at J, leaving 5 bases unmatched. This CDR3 contains 15 residues. The material sequenced was PBMCs. This TCR was recovered from a young woman in good health and CMV-seropositive. The chain uses TRBV4-2 and TRBJ1-2; 11 nucleotides line up with TRBD1. In DNA form, the CDR3 reads TGTGCCAGCAGCCAAGAGGGACAGGGGGTGTGGGGCTACACCTTC. Protein: CASSQEGQGVWGYTF.